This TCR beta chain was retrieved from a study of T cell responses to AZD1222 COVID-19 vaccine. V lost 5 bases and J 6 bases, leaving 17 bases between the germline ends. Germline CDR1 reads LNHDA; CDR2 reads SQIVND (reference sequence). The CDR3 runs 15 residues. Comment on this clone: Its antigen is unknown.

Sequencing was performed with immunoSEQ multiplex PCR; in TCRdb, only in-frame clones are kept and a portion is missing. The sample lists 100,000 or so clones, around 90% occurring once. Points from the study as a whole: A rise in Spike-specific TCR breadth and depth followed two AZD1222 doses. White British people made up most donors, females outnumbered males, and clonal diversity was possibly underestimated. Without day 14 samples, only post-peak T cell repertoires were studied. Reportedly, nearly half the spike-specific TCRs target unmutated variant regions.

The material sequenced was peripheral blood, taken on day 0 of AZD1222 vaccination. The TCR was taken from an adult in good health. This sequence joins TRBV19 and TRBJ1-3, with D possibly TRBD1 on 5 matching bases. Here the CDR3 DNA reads TGTGCCAGTAGTCCCCCTCCGGGACTTACAAACACCATATATTTT. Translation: CASSPPPGLTNTIYF.